These 18 T cell receptor beta chains share one sample of origin, sequenced in a study of blood T cell repertoires in COVID-19. The table came from immunoSEQ multiplex PCR; TCRdb's copy has only in-frame clones and leaves some out. Of roughly 280,000 clones listed, just under 90% are singletons. The specimen sequenced was PBMCs or T cells enriched from blood (not recorded which). All receptors derive from an older woman who had recovered from COVID-19.

This sequence joins TRBV5-5 and TRBJ1-6; 9 nucleotides agree with TRBD1. Germline assignment: CDR1 SGHKS and CDR2 YYEKEE (reference sequence). The CDR3 is 15 residues long. J was trimmed by 10 bases and V by 3 bases; bases with no gene match: 8. CDR3 residues: CASSWTGTGSSPLHF. The CDR3 nucleotides are TGTGCCAGCAGCTGGACCGGGACAGGGTCCTCACCCCTCCACTTT.

The chain uses TRBV11-1 and TRBJ1-1; D is uncertain. There are 15 residues in the CDR3. V was shortened by 0 bases and J by 0 bases, with 8 bases between the two germline ends. Germline V gene lookup returns CDR1 SGHAT and CDR2 FQDESV (reference sequence). The CDR3 nucleotides read TGTGCCAGCAGCTTAGCTCATGGCCTGAACACTGAAGCTTTCTTT. It specifies CASSLAHGLNTEAFF.

The chain is built from TRBV6-1 and TRBJ2-1, with 11 bases identical to TRBD2. Per the germline V gene, CDR1 is MNHNS and CDR2 is SASEGT. The V and J ends lost 2 bases and 1 base, in that order; junction bases with no gene match: 7. CDR3 length equals 18 residues. The CDR3 spells CASSESLTSGVSYNEQFF. Written as DNA, the CDR3 is TGTGCCAGCAGTGAATCCTTGACTAGCGGGGTTTCCTACAATGAGCAGTTCTTC.

The chain carries TRBV2 and TRBJ2-1, with TRBD1 identical over 11 bases. The CDR3 totals 15 residues. Looked up from germline, CDR1 is SNHLY and CDR2 is FYNNEI. The ends lost 2 bases at V and 8 bases at J; junction bases unmatched: 5. This CDR3 reads CASSEQGQGGDEQFF. Written as DNA, the CDR3 is TGTGCCAGCAGTGAACAGGGACAGGGGGGTGATGAGCAGTTCTTC.

Worth noting for this clone: The same CDR3 is also encoded by other DNA sequences in this sample. The rearrangement links TRBV27 to TRBJ2-2; TRBD1 matches 8 bases. Per the germline V gene, CDR1 is MNHEY and CDR2 is SMNVEV (reference sequence). With 6 bases clipped from V and 7 bases from J, the junction kept 4 bases outside the gene matches. CDR3 length: 13 amino acids. CDR3 bases: TGTGCCAGCAGCGACAGGGGTGACGGGGAGCTGTTTTTT. Protein: CASSDRGDGELFF.

The rearrangement links TRBV9 to TRBJ1-6; D possibly corresponds to TRBD1 (6 bases). CDR1 and CDR2 from the germline V gene are SGDLS and YYNGEE. The V and J ends lost 0 bases and 5 bases respectively, with 15 bases between them. CDR3 length: 17 amino acids. The CDR3 DNA follows: TGTGCCAGCAGCGTAGCTACTGGGGCAGGGGATAATTCACCCCTCCACTTT. Its translation: CASSVATGAGDNSPLHF.

This clone appeared a single time. The chain couples TRBV28 to TRBJ1-2; D ambiguous. The length of the CDR3 is 14 residues. Germline-derived CDR1 and CDR2 are MDHEN and SYDVKM. V was pared by 6 bases and J by 5 bases, with 16 bases between. The chain's CDR3 is CASRKEVAVYGYTF. In DNA, the CDR3 is TGTGCCAGCAGGAAAGAGGTGGCAGTTTATGGCTACACCTTC.

In this sample, this clone turned up a few times. The V gene is TRBV2, the J gene TRBJ1-3; weak D call: TRBD1 (5 bases). Germline loops: CDR1 SNHLY, CDR2 FYNNEI. Trimming took 6 bases from V and 1 from J, leaving 10 bases between them. The CDR3 is 14 residues long. The CDR3 DNA sequence: TGTGCCAGCAGAGCAGACAGTTCTGGAAACACCATATATTTT. This translates into CASRADSSGNTIYF.

With respect to this clone: Other DNA sequences in the sample encode the same CDR3. The chain carries TRBV19 and TRBJ1-1; D possibly corresponds to TRBD1 (6 bases). The CDR3 is made up of 14 amino acids. Germline CDR1 is LNHDA and CDR2 is SQIVND (reference sequence). The germline V and J ends were trimmed by 5 bases and 1 base, with 11 bases remaining between them. CDR3 amino acids: CASSPQGGNTEAFF. CDR3 nucleotides: TGTGCCAGTAGTCCACAGGGCGGGAACACTGAAGCTTTCTTT.

The rearrangement uses TRBV28 and TRBJ2-1; D not certain. Germline values: CDR1 MDHEN, CDR2 SYDVKM. Trimming pared 2 bases from V and 1 base from J, leaving 6 bases between. The CDR3 extends over 14 amino acids. The CDR3 bases are TGTGCCAGCAGTTTAGGAGTGTCCTACAATGAGCAGTTCTTC. Its translation is CASSLGVSYNEQFF.

The rearrangement uses TRBV6-5 and TRBJ2-1; TRBD1 might be the D (5 bases). Trimming left V 5 bases short and J 9 bases short, with 14 bases between. The CDR3 has 13 amino acids. The germline CDR1 and CDR2 sequences are MNHEY and SVGAGI. The CDR3 loop reads CASSTPGRAEQFF. Written as DNA, the CDR3 is TGTGCCAGCAGTACCCCCGGCAGGGCTGAGCAGTTCTTC.

The chain joins TRBV7-2 to TRBJ2-5; D unclear. The germline V gene encodes CDR1 SGHTA and CDR2 FQGNSA. The CDR3 loop spans 14 amino acids. V was pared by 5 bases and J by 4 bases, with 14 bases between. CDR3 DNA sequence: TGTGCCAGCAGCCTTTTAAATGTAGCAGAGACCCAGTACTTC. Encoded protein: CASSLLNVAETQYF. Filled out from reference TRBV7-2 and TRBJ2-5, the complete variable domain reads GAGVSQSPSNKVTEKGKDVELRCDPISGHTALYWYRQSLGQGLEFLIYFQGNSAPDKSGLPSDRFSAERTGGSVSTLTIQRTQQEDSAVYLCASSLLNVAETQYFGPGTRLLVL.

V is TRBV25-1 and J is TRBJ2-1, with 8 bases fitting TRBD2. V lost 3 bases and J lost 2; bases outside the gene matches: 6. The V gene's germline CDR1 is MGHDK and CDR2 SYGVNS. The CDR3 loop spans 16 amino acids. This chain's CDR3 is CASSDHTSGAYNEQFF. The CDR3 DNA reads as TGTGCCAGCAGTGACCACACTAGCGGTGCCTACAATGAGCAGTTCTTC.

Details on this clone: Other nucleotide sequences in the sample specify the same CDR3. The CDR3, as DNA: TGTGCCTGGAGTCCCCAGAGCAATCAGCCCCAGCATTTT. It encodes CAWSPQSNQPQHF. The chain employs TRBV30 and TRBJ1-5; no clear D gene. The CDR3 runs to 13 residues. Looked up from germline, CDR1 is GTSNPN and CDR2 is SVGIG (reference sequence). Trimming stripped 2 bases from V and 1 base from J, with 6 bases between.

The CDR3 loop reads CASSGEEKLFF. CDR3 DNA: TGTGCCAGCAGTGGGGAGGAAAAACTGTTTTTT. This chain joins TRBV2 and TRBJ1-4; no firm D call. V lost 4 bases and J lost 8, with 5 bases in between. Looked up from germline, CDR1 is SNHLY and CDR2 is FYNNEI. This CDR3 region has 11 residues.

The sample holds one count of this clone. This chain connects TRBV7-3 to TRBJ2-3; perhaps TRBD1 as D (5 bases). This CDR3 has 13 amino acids. Deletions cut 5 bases from V and 4 bases from J, with 10 bases between. Germline V gene lookup returns CDR1 SGHTA and CDR2 FQGTGA. CDR3 sequence: CASSQGAADTQYF. The CDR3 DNA follows: TGTGCCAGCAGCCAAGGGGCGGCAGATACGCAGTATTTT.

The chain's CDR3 is CASSPPSTGGFHNEQFF. In DNA form, the CDR3 reads TGCGCCAGCAGCCCCCCCTCTACAGGGGGCTTCCACAATGAGCAGTTCTTC. This chain links TRBV5-1 with TRBJ2-1; 9 positions match TRBD1. CDR1 is SGHRS, CDR2 YFSETQ, per germline. The CDR3 totals 17 residues. Trimming took 4 bases from V and 5 from J; bases not matched to a gene: 13.

The rearrangement uses TRBV4-1 and TRBJ1-2; D not resolved. Per germline, CDR1 MGHRA and CDR2 YSYEKL. V gave up 4 bases and J gave up 4 bases, with 19 bases separating them. The CDR3 covers 16 residues. In nucleotides, the CDR3 is TGCGCCAGCAGCCCGGATGGGATACGGGGAGGCTATGGCTACACCTTC. Translated: CASSPDGIRGGYGYTF.